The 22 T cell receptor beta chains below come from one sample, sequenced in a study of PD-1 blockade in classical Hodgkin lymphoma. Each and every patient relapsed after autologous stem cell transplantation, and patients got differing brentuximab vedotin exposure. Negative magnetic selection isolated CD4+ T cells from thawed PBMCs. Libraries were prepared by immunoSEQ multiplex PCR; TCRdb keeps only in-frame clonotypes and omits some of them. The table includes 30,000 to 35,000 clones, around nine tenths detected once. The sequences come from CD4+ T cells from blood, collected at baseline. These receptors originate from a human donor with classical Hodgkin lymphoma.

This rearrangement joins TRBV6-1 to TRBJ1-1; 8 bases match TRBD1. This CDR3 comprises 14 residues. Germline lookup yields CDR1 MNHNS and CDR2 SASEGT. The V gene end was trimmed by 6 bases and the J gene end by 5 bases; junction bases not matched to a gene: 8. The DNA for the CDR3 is TGTGCCAGCAGCGTCGGACAGGGATGGACTGAAGCTTTCTTT. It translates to CASSVGQGWTEAFF.

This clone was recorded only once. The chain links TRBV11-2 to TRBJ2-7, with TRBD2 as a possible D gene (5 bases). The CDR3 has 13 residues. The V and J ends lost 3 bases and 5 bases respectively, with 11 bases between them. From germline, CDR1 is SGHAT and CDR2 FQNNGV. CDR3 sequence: CASSFIANNEQYF. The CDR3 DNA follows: TGTGCCAGCAGCTTCATAGCGAACAACGAGCAGTACTTC. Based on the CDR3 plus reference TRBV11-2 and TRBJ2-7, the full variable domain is EAGVAQSPRYKIIEKRQSVAFWCNPISGHATLYWYQQILGQGPKLLIQFQNNGVVDDSQLPKDRFSAERLKGVDSTLKIQPAKLEDSAVYLCASSFIANNEQYFGPGTRLTVT.

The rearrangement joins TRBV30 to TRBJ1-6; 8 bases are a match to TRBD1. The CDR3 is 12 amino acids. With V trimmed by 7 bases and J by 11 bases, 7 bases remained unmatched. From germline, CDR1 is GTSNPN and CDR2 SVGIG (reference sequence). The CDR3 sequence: CASQGGFPPLHF. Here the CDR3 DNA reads TGTGCCTCACAGGGGGGCTTTCCACCCCTCCACTTT. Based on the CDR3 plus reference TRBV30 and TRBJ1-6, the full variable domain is SQTIHQWPATLVQPVGSPLSLECTVEGTSNPNLYWYRQAAGRGLQLLFYSVGIGQISSEVPQNLSASRPQDRQFILSSKKLLLSDSGFYLCASQGGFPPLHFGNGTRLTVT.

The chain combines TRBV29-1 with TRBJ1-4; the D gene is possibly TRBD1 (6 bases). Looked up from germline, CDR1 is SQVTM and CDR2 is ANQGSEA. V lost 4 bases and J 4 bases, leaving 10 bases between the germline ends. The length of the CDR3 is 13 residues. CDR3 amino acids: CSVVQGGNEKLFF. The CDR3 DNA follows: TGCAGCGTTGTACAGGGCGGTAATGAAAAACTGTTTTTT.

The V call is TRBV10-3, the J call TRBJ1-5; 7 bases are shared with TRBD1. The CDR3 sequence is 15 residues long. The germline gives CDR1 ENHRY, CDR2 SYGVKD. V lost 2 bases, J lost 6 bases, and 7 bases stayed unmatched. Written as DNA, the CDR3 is TGTGCCATCAGTGAGAACAGGGGTGGCGGTCAGCCCCAGCATTTT. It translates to CAISENRGGGQPQHF.

The CDR3 sequence: CASSVQQGVKTEAFF. DNA of the CDR3: TGTGCCAGCAGCGTCCAACAGGGCGTAAAGACTGAAGCTTTCTTT. The rearrangement uses TRBV11-1 and TRBJ1-1, with D possibly TRBD1 on 6 matching bases. Germline-derived CDR1 and CDR2 are SGHAT and FQDESV (reference sequence). CDR3 size: 15 residues. V was clipped by 5 bases and J by 5 bases, with 18 bases between them.

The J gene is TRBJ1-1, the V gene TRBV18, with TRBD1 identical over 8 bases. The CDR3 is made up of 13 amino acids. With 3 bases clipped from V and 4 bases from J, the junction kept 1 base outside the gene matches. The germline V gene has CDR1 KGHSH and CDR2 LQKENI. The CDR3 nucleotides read TGTGCCAGCTCACCCGGACAGGGCACTGAAGCTTTCTTT. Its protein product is CASSPGQGTEAFF.

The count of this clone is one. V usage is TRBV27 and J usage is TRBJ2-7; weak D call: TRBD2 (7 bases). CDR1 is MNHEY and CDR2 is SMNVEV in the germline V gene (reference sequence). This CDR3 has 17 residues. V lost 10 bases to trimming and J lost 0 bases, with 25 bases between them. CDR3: CATQGRGATTSSYEQYF. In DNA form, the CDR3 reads TGTGCCACCCAGGGGAGGGGGGCCACCACTAGCTCCTACGAGCAGTACTTC.

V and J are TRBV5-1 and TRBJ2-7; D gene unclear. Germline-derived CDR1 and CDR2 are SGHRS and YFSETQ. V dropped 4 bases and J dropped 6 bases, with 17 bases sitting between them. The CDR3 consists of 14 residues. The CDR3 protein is CASSPGPIPSEQYF. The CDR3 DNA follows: TGCGCCAGCAGCCCGGGTCCCATCCCTTCCGAGCAGTACTTC.

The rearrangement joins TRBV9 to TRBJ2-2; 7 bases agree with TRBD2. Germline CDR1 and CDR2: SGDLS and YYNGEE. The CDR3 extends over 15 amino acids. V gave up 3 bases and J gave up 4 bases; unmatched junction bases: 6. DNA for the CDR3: TGTGCCAGCAGCGGCCGGGACTACCTCACCGGGGAGCTGTTTTTT. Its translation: CASSGRDYLTGELFF.

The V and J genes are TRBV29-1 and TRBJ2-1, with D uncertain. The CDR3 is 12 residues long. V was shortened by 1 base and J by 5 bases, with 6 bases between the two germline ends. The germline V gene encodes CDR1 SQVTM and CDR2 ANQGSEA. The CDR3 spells CSVEGRHNEQFF. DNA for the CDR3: TGCAGCGTTGAAGGTCGGCACAATGAGCAGTTCTTC.

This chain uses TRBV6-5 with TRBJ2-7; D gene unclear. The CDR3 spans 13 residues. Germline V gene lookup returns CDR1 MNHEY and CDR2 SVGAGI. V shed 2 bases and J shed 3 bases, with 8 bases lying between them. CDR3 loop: CASSYGQHYEQYF. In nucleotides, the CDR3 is TGTGCCAGCAGTTACGGGCAGCACTACGAGCAGTACTTC.

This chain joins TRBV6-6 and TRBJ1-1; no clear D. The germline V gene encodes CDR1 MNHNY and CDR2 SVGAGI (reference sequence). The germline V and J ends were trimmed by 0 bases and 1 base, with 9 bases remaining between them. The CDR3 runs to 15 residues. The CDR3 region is CASSYSAATNTEAFF. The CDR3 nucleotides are TGTGCCAGCAGTTACTCCGCGGCGACGAACACTGAAGCTTTCTTT.

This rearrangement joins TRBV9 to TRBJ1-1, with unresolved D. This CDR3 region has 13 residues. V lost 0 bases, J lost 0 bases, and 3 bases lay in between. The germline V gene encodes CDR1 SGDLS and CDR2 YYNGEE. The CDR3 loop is CASSVEVNTEAFF. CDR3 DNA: TGTGCCAGCAGCGTAGAAGTGAACACTGAAGCTTTCTTT.

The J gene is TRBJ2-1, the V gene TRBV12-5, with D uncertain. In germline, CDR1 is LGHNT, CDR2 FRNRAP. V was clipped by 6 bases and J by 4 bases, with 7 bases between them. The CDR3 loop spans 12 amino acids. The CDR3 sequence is CASGPEYNEQFF. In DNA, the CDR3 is TGTGCTAGTGGCCCCGAGTACAATGAGCAGTTCTTC.

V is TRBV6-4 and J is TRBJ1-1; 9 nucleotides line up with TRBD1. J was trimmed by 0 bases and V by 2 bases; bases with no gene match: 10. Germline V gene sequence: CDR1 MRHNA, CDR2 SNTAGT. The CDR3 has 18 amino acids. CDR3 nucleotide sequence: TGTGCCAGCAGTGACCTTATACAGGGGGCAAGGCTGAACACTGAAGCTTTCTTT. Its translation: CASSDLIQGARLNTEAFF.

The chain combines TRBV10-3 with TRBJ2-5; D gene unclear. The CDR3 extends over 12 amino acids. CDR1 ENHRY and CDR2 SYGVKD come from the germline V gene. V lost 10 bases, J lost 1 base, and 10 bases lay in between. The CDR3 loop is CATDSGQETQYF. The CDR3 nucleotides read TGTGCCACCGATTCGGGCCAAGAGACCCAGTACTTC.

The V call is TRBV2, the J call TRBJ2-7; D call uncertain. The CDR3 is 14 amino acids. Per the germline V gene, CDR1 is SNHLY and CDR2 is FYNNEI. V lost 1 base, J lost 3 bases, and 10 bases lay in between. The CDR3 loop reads CASSEGYFGYEQYF. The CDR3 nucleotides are TGTGCCAGCAGTGAAGGCTATTTCGGCTACGAGCAGTACTTC.

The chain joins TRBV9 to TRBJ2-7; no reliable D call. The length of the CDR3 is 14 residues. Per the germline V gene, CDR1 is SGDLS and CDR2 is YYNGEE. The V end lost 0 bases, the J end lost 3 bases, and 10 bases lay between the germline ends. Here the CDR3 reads CASSVALGNYEQYF. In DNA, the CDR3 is TGTGCCAGCAGCGTAGCACTGGGGAACTACGAGCAGTACTTC.

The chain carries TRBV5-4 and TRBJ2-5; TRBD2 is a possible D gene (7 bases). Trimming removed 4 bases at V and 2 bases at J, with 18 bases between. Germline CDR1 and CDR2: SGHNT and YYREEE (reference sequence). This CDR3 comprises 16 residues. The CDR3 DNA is TGTGCCAGCAGCCTGGCGGGGGCCCACCAACAAGAGACCCAGTACTTC. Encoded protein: CASSLAGAHQQETQYF.

The CDR3 nucleotides are TGTGCCAGCAGCATTACATCGGCCGGGGTAAACGAGCAGTACTTC. This sequence encodes CASSITSAGVNEQYF. V and J are TRBV9 and TRBJ2-7; D is possibly TRBD2 (5 bases). This CDR3 is built from 15 residues. The V gene lost 4 bases and the J gene lost 5 bases, with 19 bases spanning the gap. CDR1 and CDR2 from the germline V gene are SGDLS and YYNGEE.

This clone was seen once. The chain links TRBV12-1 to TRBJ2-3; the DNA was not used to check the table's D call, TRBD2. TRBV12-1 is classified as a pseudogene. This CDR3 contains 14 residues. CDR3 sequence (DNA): TGTGCCAGCAGCTTTGGACCCGGGTTAAATACGCAGTATTTT. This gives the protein CASSFGPGLNTQYF.